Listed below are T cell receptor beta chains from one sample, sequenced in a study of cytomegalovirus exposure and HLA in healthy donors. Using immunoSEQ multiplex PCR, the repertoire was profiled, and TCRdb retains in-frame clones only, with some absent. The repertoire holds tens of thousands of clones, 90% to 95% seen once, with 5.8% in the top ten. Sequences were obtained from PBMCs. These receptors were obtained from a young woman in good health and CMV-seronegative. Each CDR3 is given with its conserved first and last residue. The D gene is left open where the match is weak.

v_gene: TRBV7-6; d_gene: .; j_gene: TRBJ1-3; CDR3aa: CASSLMVGANSGNTIYF; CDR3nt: TGTGCCAGCAGCTTAATGGTAGGGGCGAACTCTGGAAACACCATATATTTT
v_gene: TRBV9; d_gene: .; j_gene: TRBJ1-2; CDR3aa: CASSVSGYGYTF; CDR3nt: TGTGCCAGCAGCGTATCGGGTTACGGCTACACCTTC
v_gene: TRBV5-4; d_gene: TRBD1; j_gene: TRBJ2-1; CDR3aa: CASSGDRGPSYNEQFF; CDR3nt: TGTGCCAGCAGCGGGGACAGGGGGCCATCCTACAATGAGCAGTTCTTC
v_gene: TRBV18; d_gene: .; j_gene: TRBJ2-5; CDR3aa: CASSPVRVEGWVRETQYF; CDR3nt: TGTGCCAGCTCACCAGTTCGAGTCGAGGGATGGGTCAGGGAGACCCAGTACTTC
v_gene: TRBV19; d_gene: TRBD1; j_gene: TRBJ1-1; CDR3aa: CASSPLGQGRMNTEAFF; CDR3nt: TGTGCCAGTAGTCCTCTTGGACAGGGGAGAATGAACACTGAAGCTTTCTTT
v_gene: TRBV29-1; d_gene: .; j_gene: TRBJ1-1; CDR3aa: CSVGFQILVTEAFF; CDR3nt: TGCAGCGTTGGTTTCCAGATCCTGGTCACTGAAGCTTTCTTT
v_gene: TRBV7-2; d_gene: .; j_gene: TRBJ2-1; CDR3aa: CASSLVGGSYNEQFF; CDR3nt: TGTGCCAGCAGCTTAGTCGGCGGCTCCTACAATGAGCAGTTCTTC
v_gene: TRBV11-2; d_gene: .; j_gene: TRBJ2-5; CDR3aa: CASSPRTRITETQYF; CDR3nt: TGTGCCAGCAGCCCAAGGACTCGAATCACGGAGACCCAGTACTTC
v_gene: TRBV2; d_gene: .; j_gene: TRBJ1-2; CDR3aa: CASSPRGPYGYTF; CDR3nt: TGTGCCAGCAGTCCCAGGGGACCCTATGGCTACACCTTC
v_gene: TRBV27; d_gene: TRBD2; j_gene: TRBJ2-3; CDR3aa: CASSPGAGADTQYF; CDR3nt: TGTGCCAGCAGTCCGGGAGCGGGGGCAGATACGCAGTATTTT
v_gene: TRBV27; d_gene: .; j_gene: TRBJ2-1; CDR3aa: CASSLSRQGLNEQFF; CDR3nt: TGTGCCAGCAGTTTAAGTCGACAGGGACTGAATGAGCAGTTCTTC